The entry that follows covers one T cell receptor beta chain sequence. These data originate in a study of T cell responses to AZD1222 COVID-19 vaccine. This CDR3 region has 14 residues. Looked up from germline, CDR1 is LNHDA and CDR2 is SQIVND (reference sequence). V lost 5 bases and J 1 base, leaving 11 bases between the germline ends. Sequencing used immunoSEQ multiplex PCR; TCRdb keeps in-frame clones, though not all of them. This table has about 150,000 clones, roughly 90% appearing once. The genes are TRBV19 and TRBJ1-1; D gene ambiguous. Specimen: peripheral blood, collected on day 0 of MenACWY control vaccination. The sequence came from an adult in good health. As DNA, the CDR3 is TGTGCCAGTAGTCCCTTTACTCAGAACACTGAAGCTTTCTTT. Its protein product is CASSPFTQNTEAFF.